The clone carrying this TCR beta chain was counted a few times. This sample was included in a study of T cell clones after liver transplantation. Repertoires were generated with immunoSEQ multiplex PCR, while TCRdb's copy carries only in-frame clones and drops some. This sample carries over 45,000 clones, approximately 71% of them seen once, and the ten largest clones take more than 9%. The sequencing used CD4+ T cells from blood, collected approximately 54 months after liver transplant. This TCR was sampled from a human patient who received a liver transplant. Some T cells may have come from the graft donor.

Here the CDR3 reads CARRYDRDCYGYTF. CDR3 DNA sequence: TGTGCCAGAAGATACGACAGGGACTGCTATGGCTACACCTTC. The chain combines TRBV5-3 with TRBJ1-2; 7 nucleotides line up with TRBD1. TRBV5-3 is annotated as an ORF whose role is uncertain. The CDR3 loop spans 14 amino acids. After removal of 5 bases from V and 4 bases from J, the junction contained 8 bases not matched to a gene.